These 29 T cell receptor beta chains came from one sample sequenced in a study of monozygotic twins with inflammatory bowel disease. TCRdb reprocessed the 5' RACE reads, with one entry per CDR3 protein and no DNA. Found here are approximately 400,000 distinct CDR3 sequences; the top ten clones hold 2.4%. The sequenced material came from blood. These receptors came from a human donor with ulcerative colitis or Crohn's disease, or a healthy co-twin of an affected twin (not recorded which).

This chain links TRBV6-5 with TRBJ1-3. In germline, CDR1 is MNHEY, CDR2 SVGAGI. The CDR3 extends over 15 amino acids. The CDR3: CASSFLIHSGNTIYF.

The gene calls are TRBV7-9 and TRBJ1-2; TCRdb reports TRBD1, a call that lacks DNA to check it against. This CDR3 contains 14 residues. CDR1 and CDR2 from the germline V gene are SEHNR and FQNEAQ (reference sequence). This CDR3 is CASSFPGPNKGYTF. Variable domain in full (rest from reference TRBV7-9 and TRBJ1-2): DTGVSQNPRHKITKRGQNVTFRCDPISEHNRLYWYRQTLGQGPEFLTYFQNEAQLEKSRLLSDRFSAERPKGSFSTLEIQRTEQGDSAMYLCASSFPGPNKGYTFGSGTRLTVV.

The chain carries TRBV11-2 and TRBJ2-1; TCRdb's D call of TRBD2 is untestable without DNA. Germline loops: CDR1 SGHAT, CDR2 FQNNGV. This CDR3 is 18 amino acids long. This chain's CDR3 is CASSYRGLAGGLYNEQFF.

This chain uses TRBV7-9 with TRBJ1-6; absent DNA, TCRdb's TRBD1 call cannot be checked. Germline loops: CDR1 SEHNR, CDR2 FQNEAQ (reference sequence). This CDR3 region has 17 residues. The CDR3 sequence: CASSLVSGQGSSSPLHF. The full variable domain, rest sourced from reference TRBV7-9 and TRBJ1-6, is DTGVSQNPRHKITKRGQNVTFRCDPISEHNRLYWYRQTLGQGPEFLTYFQNEAQLEKSRLLSDRFSAERPKGSFSTLEIQRTEQGDSAMYLCASSLVSGQGSSSPLHFGNGTRLTVT.

The chain couples TRBV12-3 or TRBV12-4 to TRBJ2-7; TCRdb lists TRBD1, though no DNA is available to test this call. CDR3 size: 15 residues. The CDR3 protein is CASSLKVGQGHEQYF.

J is TRBJ2-1 and V is TRBV28; the D gene TCRdb calls, TRBD1, cannot be checked with no DNA. CDR3 size: 13 residues. In germline, CDR1 is MDHEN, CDR2 SYDVKM. The CDR3 reads CASRLGTVNEQFF.

V gene TRBV2 combines with J gene TRBJ1-1. This CDR3 is 13 amino acids long. CDR1 SNHLY and CDR2 FYNNEI come from the germline V gene. This CDR3 is CASKPTVNTEAFF.

This chain joins TRBV20-1 and TRBJ2-5; TCRdb's D call of TRBD2 is untestable without DNA. The CDR3 is made up of 15 amino acids. The V gene's germline CDR1 is DFQATT and CDR2 SNEGSKA (reference sequence). Here the CDR3 reads CSARDPSGTPGNQYF.

The chain joins TRBV12-3 or TRBV12-4 to TRBJ2-1; no DNA is available, so the TRBD2 call from TCRdb remains unchecked. The CDR3 covers 12 residues. The CDR3 here is CASSSGGGAKFF.

The rearrangement links TRBV5-1 to TRBJ1-1. The length of the CDR3 is 14 residues. Germline V gene lookup returns CDR1 SGHRS and CDR2 YFSETQ. The CDR3 region is CAGSFGNMNTEAFF.

V usage is TRBV5-1 and J usage is TRBJ1-4; TCRdb selects TRBD1, and the lack of DNA leaves this call unchecked. In germline, CDR1 is SGHRS, CDR2 YFSETQ. CDR3 length equals 14 residues. The CDR3 here is CASRLTGPNEKLFF.

This chain connects TRBV5-1 to TRBJ2-7; TCRdb reports TRBD1, a call that lacks DNA to check it against. The CDR3 consists of 14 residues. CDR1 is SGHRS and CDR2 is YFSETQ in the germline V gene. CDR3 amino acids: CASSLAGLWDEQYF.

CDR3 loop: CASSLAGQGPDTQYF. The V and J genes are TRBV5-1 and TRBJ2-3. This CDR3 comprises 15 residues. The V gene's germline CDR1 is SGHRS and CDR2 YFSETQ.

This chain's CDR3 is CSVGQSSGANVPTF. The genes are TRBV29-1 and TRBJ2-6. CDR3 size: 14 residues. The germline V gene has CDR1 SQVTM and CDR2 ANQGSEA.

V usage is TRBV5-6 and J usage is TRBJ1-2; TCRdb designates TRBD1, a call that cannot be tested without DNA. This CDR3 region has 15 residues. CDR1 SGHDT and CDR2 YYEEEE come from the germline V gene. The chain's CDR3 is CASSLVGGLGYGYTF.

The J gene is TRBJ2-7, the V gene TRBV7-9; lacking DNA, the TRBD2 call made by TCRdb goes unchecked. Looked up from germline, CDR1 is SEHNR and CDR2 is FQNEAQ (reference sequence). The CDR3 is 15 residues long. The CDR3 is CASSLVSSGGYEQYF.

The chain uses TRBV20-1 and TRBJ2-3; TCRdb's assignment of TRBD2 cannot be checked, as there is no DNA. The CDR3 covers 15 residues. Per germline, CDR1 DFQATT and CDR2 SNEGSKA (reference sequence). CDR3 sequence: CSATKREGSTDTQYF.

The chain recombines TRBV12-3 or TRBV12-4 with TRBJ1-1; with no DNA, the TCRdb D assignment of TRBD1 cannot be verified. The CDR3 is 13 amino acids. This CDR3 is CASSLAGDTEAFF.

The chain carries TRBV20-1 and TRBJ1-1; the D call from TCRdb, TRBD1, cannot be confirmed without DNA. CDR3 length equals 12 residues. Per germline, CDR1 DFQATT and CDR2 SNEGSKA (reference sequence). The CDR3 sequence: CSASQGSTEAFF.

The chain has TRBV6-1 and TRBJ2-4; with no DNA, the TCRdb D assignment of TRBD1 cannot be verified. Germline loops: CDR1 MNHNS, CDR2 SASEGT. The CDR3 runs 14 residues. The chain's CDR3 is CASLGRLAKNIQYF.

The rearrangement links TRBV7-9 to TRBJ1-5. This CDR3 is built from 13 residues. Germline assignment: CDR1 SEHNR and CDR2 FQNEAQ (reference sequence). This CDR3 reads CASSEGLIEPQHF.

The J gene is TRBJ2-2, the V gene TRBV7-3; as DNA is missing, the TRBD1 call by TCRdb cannot be tested. The CDR3 is 17 residues long. Germline V gene data show CDR1 as SGHTA and CDR2 as FQGTGA. The chain's CDR3 is CASSLLGGAVDTGELFF. The full variable domain, in which reference TRBV7-3 and TRBJ2-2 provide the parts outside the CDR3, is GAGVSQTPSNKVTEKGKYVELRCDPISGHTALYWYRQSLGQGPEFLIYFQGTGAADDSGLPNDRFFAVRPEGSVSTLKIQRTERGDSAVYLCASSLLGGAVDTGELFFGEGSRLTVL.

The chain employs TRBV7-2 and TRBJ1-6; TCRdb's D call, TRBD1, is unchecked because there is no DNA. Germline loops: CDR1 SGHTA, CDR2 FQGNSA. The CDR3 consists of 16 residues. CDR3 sequence: CASSPQGTTIGSPLHF.

The CDR3 sequence is CASSLVGPEPEFF. The chain combines TRBV5-6 with TRBJ2-1; the TCRdb call, TRBD1, lacks DNA for checking. Germline CDR1 and CDR2: SGHDT and YYEEEE. The CDR3 covers 13 residues.

The chain joins TRBV29-1 to TRBJ1-1. CDR3 length equals 12 residues. CDR1 is SQVTM and CDR2 is ANQGSEA in the germline V gene. The CDR3 reads CSVEGRGREAFF.

The chain combines TRBV7-2 with TRBJ2-4; TCRdb outputs TRBD2, but without DNA this stays unchecked. This CDR3 comprises 17 residues. The germline CDR1 and CDR2 sequences are SGHTA and FQGNSA. This CDR3 reads CASSSGSGSSSKNIQYF.

The chain has TRBV27 and TRBJ2-1. Germline V gene lookup returns CDR1 MNHEY and CDR2 SMNVEV (reference sequence). There are 17 residues in the CDR3. CDR3 sequence reads: CASSPETQFTSYNEQFF.

The rearrangement links TRBV30 to TRBJ1-1. The germline V gene has CDR1 GTSNPN and CDR2 SVGIG (reference sequence). The CDR3 is 13 residues long. CDR3 sequence reads: CAWGQARATEAFF. Complete variable domain (other parts from reference TRBV30 and TRBJ1-1): SQTIHQWPATLVQPVGSPLSLECTVEGTSNPNLYWYRQAAGRGLQLLFYSVGIGQISSEVPQNLSASRPQDRQFILSSKKLLLSDSGFYLCAWGQARATEAFFGQGTRLTVV.

The chain uses TRBV27 and TRBJ2-1; lacking DNA, the TRBD2 call made by TCRdb goes unchecked. The CDR3 totals 15 residues. Germline loops: CDR1 MNHEY, CDR2 SMNVEV (reference sequence). CDR3 sequence: CASSLWNLAINEQFF.